This passage covers 25 T cell receptor beta chains from one sample sequenced in a study of lymphopenia after photon versus proton radiotherapy. Produced via immunoSEQ multiplex PCR; TCRdb's table is partial and in-frame only. Of about 61,000 clones in the sample, around 85% were seen once. The sample consisted of peripheral blood, taken from a patient treated with photon-based radiotherapy. The receptors were sampled from a man aged 35 to 55 with gastric cancer.

The chain recombines TRBV10-3 with TRBJ1-2, with a possible D match to TRBD1 (5 bases). The CDR3 extends over 11 amino acids. Germline assignment: CDR1 ENHRY and CDR2 SYGVKD. The V end lost 6 bases, the J end lost 10 bases, and 12 bases lay between the germline ends. CDR3 bases: TGTGCCATCAGCGCAGGGTTCGACTACACCTTC. Its protein product is CAISAGFDYTF.

The chain links TRBV7-8 to TRBJ1-1; 10 positions agree with TRBD1. The V segment lost 2 bases and the J segment 7 bases; nucleotides outside the gene matches: 7. The CDR3 extends over 15 amino acids. CDR1 is SGHVS, CDR2 FQNEAQ, per germline. The CDR3 protein is CASSLRDRGEGEAFF. CDR3 nucleotide sequence: TGTGCCAGCAGCTTAAGGGACAGGGGTGAAGGTGAAGCTTTCTTT.

The chain combines TRBV18 with TRBJ1-1; D remains ambiguous. Germline CDR1 reads KGHSH; CDR2 reads LQKENI. This CDR3 contains 15 residues. Trimming left V 3 bases short and J 1 base short, with 12 bases between. CDR3: CASSPGNTANTEAFF. The CDR3 nucleotides are TGTGCCAGCTCACCCGGGAATACAGCGAACACTGAAGCTTTCTTT.

The V gene is TRBV10-2, the J gene TRBJ1-2; no firm D call. Looked up from germline, CDR1 is WSHSY and CDR2 is SAAADI. The CDR3 length is 15 residues. V was trimmed by 2 bases and J by 3 bases, leaving 13 bases between them. The CDR3 DNA sequence: TGCGCCAGCAGTGAGCGAGGCAGCTACTACTATGGCTACACCTTC. It yields the protein CASSERGSYYYGYTF.

This rearrangement joins TRBV9 to TRBJ2-5; 7 bases agree with TRBD2. CDR1 SGDLS and CDR2 YYNGEE come from the germline V gene. This CDR3 contains 15 residues. Unmatched junction bases numbered 8, after V lost 4 bases and J lost 2 bases. This CDR3 reads CASSPQVGGQETQYF. The CDR3 bases are TGTGCCAGCAGCCCCCAGGTCGGGGGGCAAGAGACCCAGTACTTC.

The chain recombines TRBV30 with TRBJ1-2; D perhaps matches TRBD1 (6 bases). CDR3 length equals 13 residues. V lost 2 bases, J lost 2 bases, and 9 bases lay in between. In germline, CDR1 is GTSNPN, CDR2 SVGIG (reference sequence). The CDR3 DNA reads as TGTGCCTGGAGTTCTGGACAGAACTATGGCTACACCTTC. As protein: CAWSSGQNYGYTF.

This chain connects TRBV9 to TRBJ1-1; D gene uncertain. The germline V gene encodes CDR1 SGDLS and CDR2 YYNGEE. This CDR3 has 13 residues. Trimming left V 4 bases short and J 4 bases short, with 11 bases between. CDR3 residues: CASSQRAGTEAFF. CDR3 nucleotide sequence: TGTGCCAGCAGCCAGAGGGCTGGCACTGAAGCTTTCTTT.

The rearrangement links TRBV7-2 to TRBJ2-3, with 10 nucleotides matching TRBD2. The V gene end was trimmed by 5 bases and the J gene end by 5 bases; junction bases not matched to a gene: 10. CDR3 length: 16 residues. CDR1 is SGHTA and CDR2 is FQGNSA in the germline V gene. This CDR3 reads CASSRLLQRGGDTQYF. CDR3 sequence (DNA): TGTGCCAGCAGCCGACTTCTCCAGCGGGGGGGAGATACGCAGTATTTT.

This chain connects TRBV5-1 to TRBJ2-7; 8 bases map to TRBD1. J gave up 0 bases and V 3 bases, and 2 bases lay outside the gene matches. Germline V gene sequence: CDR1 SGHRS, CDR2 YFSETQ. The length of the CDR3 is 14 residues. The CDR3 protein is CASSSQGASYEQYF. The CDR3 DNA is TGCGCCAGCAGCTCGCAGGGGGCCTCCTACGAGCAGTACTTC.

V gene TRBV7-2 combines with J gene TRBJ2-3; no clear D. Trimming pared 8 bases from V and 14 bases from J, leaving 23 bases between. This CDR3 is 13 amino acids long. Germline V gene sequence: CDR1 SGHTA, CDR2 FQGNSA. CDR3 loop: CASQIPPGGRGYF. The CDR3 region has the DNA TGTGCCAGCCAGATCCCTCCTGGTGGACGTGGGTATTTT.

The CDR3 is CASSYSTGRGTEAFF. In nucleotides, the CDR3 is TGTGCCAGCAGTTACTCGACAGGGCGGGGCACTGAAGCTTTCTTT. This chain connects TRBV6-5 to TRBJ1-1; 7 nucleotides match TRBD1. J lost 4 bases, V lost 0 bases, and 5 bases had no gene match. The CDR3 sequence is 15 residues long. CDR1 MNHEY and CDR2 SVGAGI come from the germline V gene.

This CDR3 is CAWSVREQFF. As DNA, the CDR3 is TGTGCCTGGAGTGTTAGGGAGCAGTTCTTC. This rearrangement joins TRBV30 to TRBJ2-1; no definite D call. Trimming removed 0 bases at V and 10 bases at J, with 4 bases between. Per the germline V gene, CDR1 is GTSNPN and CDR2 is SVGIG (reference sequence). The CDR3 consists of 10 residues.

CDR3 DNA: TGTGCCAGCATCAAGGGAGGTTCGAACACTGAAGCTTTCTTT. It codes for CASIKGGSNTEAFF. This rearrangement joins TRBV27 to TRBJ1-1; D gene ambiguous. The V end lost 7 bases, the J end lost 1 base, and 13 bases lay between the germline ends. The V gene's germline CDR1 is MNHEY and CDR2 SMNVEV (reference sequence). The CDR3 contains 14 residues.

The rearrangement links TRBV5-1 to TRBJ2-2; D remains unclear. Germline assignment: CDR1 SGHRS and CDR2 YFSETQ. V gave up 9 bases and J gave up 3 bases, with 18 bases separating them. The CDR3 runs 15 residues. CDR3 nucleotides: TGCGCCACCCAGCTTGGAAGCTTGGACACCGGGGAGCTGTTTTTT. Residues: CATQLGSLDTGELFF.

This chain links TRBV30 with TRBJ2-3; 8 bases fit TRBD2. This CDR3 is 15 amino acids long. Trimming removed 2 bases from V and 0 bases from J; junction bases left unmatched: 4. Germline values: CDR1 GTSNPN, CDR2 SVGIG (reference sequence). The CDR3: CAWSSRGGSTDTQYF. DNA of the CDR3: TGTGCCTGGAGTTCCCGGGGGGGGAGCACAGATACGCAGTATTTT.

CDR3 in amino acids: CASQQGAGSPLHF. CDR3 in DNA: TGTGCCAGCCAACAGGGGGCAGGATCACCCCTCCACTTT. This chain joins TRBV6-5 and TRBJ1-6, with TRBD1 matching 9 bases. This CDR3 spans 13 amino acids. Germline V gives CDR1 MNHEY, CDR2 SVGAGI. Losses at the gene ends were 8 bases for V and 10 bases for J; bases not matched to a gene: 6.

The chain has TRBV5-8 and TRBJ2-7; D unresolved. Germline-derived CDR1 and CDR2 are SGHTS and YDEGEE. The CDR3 has 14 residues. The V gene lost 1 base and the J gene lost 0 bases, with 8 bases spanning the gap. CDR3 amino acids: CASSLWLDSYEQYF. CDR3 bases: TGTGCCAGCAGCTTGTGGCTGGACTCCTACGAGCAGTACTTC.

V is TRBV6-5 and J is TRBJ2-7; possibly TRBD1 for D (6 bases). Germline V gene sequence: CDR1 MNHEY, CDR2 SVGAGI. V lost 6 bases and J lost 6, with 9 bases in between. The CDR3 covers 11 residues. In DNA, the CDR3 is TGTGCCAGCAGCCACAGGGCCGAGCAGTACTTC. This translates into CASSHRAEQYF.

The chain carries TRBV5-4 and TRBJ2-7; D remains unclear. Germline CDR1 and CDR2: SGHNT and YYREEE (reference sequence). CDR3 length: 12 amino acids. The V end was cut by 0 bases, the J end by 4 bases, with 5 bases between. CDR3 nucleotide sequence: TGTGCCAGCAGCTTGGAGTCGTACGAGCAGTACTTC. Translated: CASSLESYEQYF.

V gene TRBV9 combines with J gene TRBJ1-2; no clear D. The ends were cut back, 4 bases at V and 5 bases at J, with 15 bases in the middle. The germline CDR1 and CDR2 sequences are SGDLS and YYNGEE. The CDR3 sequence is 14 residues long. Here the CDR3 DNA reads TGTGCCAGCAGCACCTCAGGCGGGGATTATGGCTACACCTTC. It specifies CASSTSGGDYGYTF.

The gene calls are TRBV10-3 and TRBJ1-1; D gene uncertain. Trimming shortened V by 6 bases and J by 3 bases, and 14 bases separated the two germline ends. This CDR3 is built from 14 residues. CDR1 and CDR2 (germline): ENHRY, SYGVKD. The CDR3 nucleotides read TGTGCCATCAGGTTCTCGGATGGAGACACTGAAGCTTTCTTT. Translating it yields CAIRFSDGDTEAFF.

This clone was seen a few times. The J gene is TRBJ1-1, the V gene TRBV5-4; possibly TRBD1 for D (5 bases). Germline V gene data show CDR1 as SGHNT and CDR2 as YYREEE (reference sequence). This CDR3 has 13 amino acids. V was shortened by 4 bases and J by 4 bases, with 11 bases between the two germline ends. The CDR3 DNA reads TGTGCCAGCAGCGGCGGGGGGAGCACTGAAGCTTTCTTT. Translation: CASSGGGSTEAFF. Filled out from reference TRBV5-4 and TRBJ1-1, the complete variable domain reads ETGVTQSPTHLIKTRGQQVTLRCSSQSGHNTVSWYQQALGQGPQFIFQYYREEENGRGNFPPRFSGLQFPNYSSELNVNALELDDSALYLCASSGGGSTEAFFGQGTRLTVV.

The chain couples TRBV7-9 to TRBJ2-5; 7 nucleotides match TRBD1. CDR1 and CDR2 from the germline V gene are SEHNR and FQNEAQ (reference sequence). Unmatched junction bases numbered 6, after V lost 5 bases and J lost 3 bases. The CDR3 runs to 14 residues. CDR3 sequence reads: CASSILDREETQYF. In DNA form, the CDR3 reads TGTGCCAGCAGCATCCTAGACAGGGAAGAGACCCAGTACTTC.

The chain has TRBV7-2 and TRBJ1-5, with 10 positions matching TRBD1. The V segment lost 5 bases and the J segment 4 bases; nucleotides outside the gene matches: 2. Germline V gene lookup returns CDR1 SGHTA and CDR2 FQGNSA. This CDR3 has 14 amino acids. In nucleotides, the CDR3 is TGTGCCAGCAGCACGGGACAGGGGAATCAGCCCCAGCATTTT. Residues: CASSTGQGNQPQHF.

This clone has more than one count but fewer than ten. This chain uses TRBV19 with TRBJ1-2, with 7 bases lining up with TRBD1. Losses at the gene ends were 7 bases for V and 5 bases for J; bases not matched to a gene: 10. The CDR3 totals 14 residues. From germline, CDR1 is LNHDA and CDR2 SQIVND (reference sequence). The CDR3: CASTLRSRGYGYTF. CDR3 nucleotide sequence: TGTGCCAGTACCCTCCGGAGCAGGGGGTATGGCTACACCTTC.